A single sample is the source of the 20 T cell receptor beta chains below, sequenced in a study of blood T cell repertoires in COVID-19. The repertoire was sequenced with immunoSEQ multiplex PCR; TCRdb's copy has only in-frame clones and lacks some. The repertoire consists of roughly 150,000 clones, with about four fifths occurring once and the leading ten covering roughly 1.9%. Input material: peripheral blood. These receptor sequences come from a woman of 80 years or more with acute or convalescent COVID-19.

This clone was seen a single time. The rearrangement links TRBV18 to TRBJ2-5; D may be TRBD2 (5 bases). V was trimmed by 0 bases and J by 4 bases, leaving 9 bases between them. This CDR3 contains 14 residues. Looked up from germline, CDR1 is KGHSH and CDR2 is LQKENI. CDR3 protein: CASSPPGVGETQYF. The CDR3 bases are TGTGCCAGCTCACCACCCGGGGTCGGAGAGACCCAGTACTTC. Drawing the rest from reference TRBV18 and TRBJ2-5, the complete variable domain is NAGVMQNPRHLVRRRGQEARLRCSPMKGHSHVYWYRQLPEEGLKFMVYLQKENIIDESGMPKERFSAEFPKEGPSILRIQQVVRGDSAAYFCASSPPGVGETQYFGPGTRLLVL.

The gene calls are TRBV6-2 or TRBV6-3 and TRBJ1-1, with 11 bases fitting TRBD1. Germline loops: CDR1 MNHEY, CDR2 SVGEGT. Trimming at V came to 6 bases and at J to 4 bases, leaving 10 bases not matched to a gene. The CDR3 consists of 16 residues. The CDR3 DNA is TGTGCCAGCAGCCCCACGTGGGACAGGGGGTTCACTGAAGCTTTCTTT. Residues: CASSPTWDRGFTEAFF.

The table lists this clone with a count of one. The gene calls are TRBV3-1 (or the pseudogene TRBV3-2) and TRBJ2-7; 11 bases fit TRBD1. The CDR3 contains 15 residues. Germline CDR1 reads LGHDT; CDR2 reads YNNKEL (reference sequence). The junction had 9 bases not matched to a gene; V was cut back by 4 bases and J by 7 bases. CDR3 in amino acids: CASSPLRTGGEEQYF. The CDR3 DNA reads as TGTGCCAGCAGCCCCCTCCGGACAGGGGGCGAGGAGCAGTACTTC.

The rearrangement joins TRBV2 to TRBJ2-1, with 9 bases lining up with TRBD2. Germline assignment: CDR1 SNHLY and CDR2 FYNNEI. This CDR3 is 17 amino acids long. Germline trimming cut 3 bases from V and 3 bases from J; bases unmatched to any gene: 9. The CDR3 sequence is CASSEALAGGIYNEQFF. The CDR3 nucleotides are TGTGCCAGCAGTGAGGCCTTGGCGGGGGGGATCTACAATGAGCAGTTCTTC.

In its sample, this clone was seen a few times. This chain joins TRBV5-1 and TRBJ2-7; 8 positions match TRBD1. V dropped 5 bases and J dropped 3; count of bases not matched to a gene: 10. Per germline, CDR1 SGHRS and CDR2 YFSETQ. The CDR3 runs 15 residues. In DNA, the CDR3 is TGCGCCAGCAGGTTCCGGACAGGGCTAAACTACGAGCAGTACTTC. Its protein product is CASRFRTGLNYEQYF.

This chain connects TRBV3-1 (or the pseudogene TRBV3-2) to TRBJ1-3; possible D gene TRBD1, 5 bases. CDR3 length: 16 residues. Trimming pared 0 bases from V and 2 bases from J, leaving 11 bases between. In germline, CDR1 is LGHDT, CDR2 YNNKEL (reference sequence). The CDR3 sequence is CASSQDLAGTGNTIYF. Here the CDR3 DNA reads TGTGCCAGCAGCCAAGATCTTGCAGGGACTGGAAACACCATATATTTT.

This clone appeared once. The chain has TRBV9 and TRBJ2-5; 8 bases map to TRBD1. The germline CDR1 and CDR2 sequences are SGDLS and YYNGEE. With V trimmed by 0 bases and J by 5 bases, 6 bases remained unmatched. The CDR3 is 15 residues long. This CDR3 reads CASSVGQGRGETQYF. In DNA form, the CDR3 reads TGTGCCAGCAGCGTAGGACAGGGGCGCGGTGAGACCCAGTACTTC.

This chain connects TRBV21-1 to TRBJ2-7; TRBD1 was called by the table and not checked on the DNA. TRBV21-1 is a pseudogene locus. CDR3 length equals 15 residues. DNA of the CDR3: TGTGCCAGCAGCAAAGGCGTCAGGGGGCCCTACGAGCAGTACTTC. Translation gives CASSKGVRGPYEQYF.

This rearrangement joins TRBV28 to TRBJ2-3; 15 bases match TRBD2. The CDR3 contains 18 residues. The trim removed 1 base at V and 4 bases at J, leaving 6 bases unmatched. Per the germline V gene, CDR1 is MDHEN and CDR2 is SYDVKM. This CDR3 reads CASSLFPGLAGGADTQYF. The CDR3 bases are TGTGCCAGCAGTTTATTCCCGGGACTAGCGGGGGGTGCAGATACGCAGTATTTT.

The J gene is TRBJ1-1, the V gene TRBV3-1 (or the pseudogene TRBV3-2), with TRBD1 identical over 9 bases. This CDR3 has 15 amino acids. The trim removed 4 bases at V and 6 bases at J, leaving 9 bases unmatched. The germline gives CDR1 LGHDT, CDR2 YNNKEL (reference sequence). CDR3 sequence (DNA): TGTGCCAGCAGCCGGGGACAGGGCGGCCCCTCTGAAGCTTTCTTT. This encodes CASSRGQGGPSEAFF.

This clone was observed a handful of times. This chain joins TRBV6-6 and TRBJ1-3, with unresolved D. CDR1 and CDR2 from the germline V gene are MNHNY and SVGAGI (reference sequence). Trimming stripped 0 bases from V and 3 bases from J, with 6 bases between. CDR3 length equals 14 residues. DNA for the CDR3: TGTGCCAGCAGTTACTCGGAGAGTGGAAACACCATATATTTT. Its protein product is CASSYSESGNTIYF.

The chain joins TRBV6-2 or TRBV6-3 to TRBJ1-1; a possible D gene is TRBD1 (5 bases). CDR3 size: 12 residues. Germline loops: CDR1 MNHEY, CDR2 SVGEGT. The ends were cut back, 2 bases at V and 7 bases at J, with 8 bases in the middle. The CDR3 loop is CASSYRGLEAFF. The CDR3, as DNA: TGTGCCAGCAGTTACAGGGGACTTGAAGCTTTCTTT.

The chain links TRBV5-4 to TRBJ1-2; TRBD1 aligns across 11 bases. CDR1 SGHNT and CDR2 YYREEE come from the germline V gene (reference sequence). The junction had 6 bases not matched to a gene; V was cut back by 4 bases and J by 4 bases. The CDR3 runs 15 residues. The CDR3 loop reads CASSHSGQGGYGYTF. The DNA for the CDR3 is TGTGCCAGCAGCCACTCGGGACAGGGGGGCTATGGCTACACCTTC.

CDR3 protein: CASSAPGHPNYGYTF. As DNA, the CDR3 is TGTGCCAGCAGCGCGCCGGGACATCCTAACTATGGCTACACCTTC. This chain uses TRBV5-6 with TRBJ1-2; a possible D gene is TRBD1 (6 bases). Germline CDR1 is SGHDT and CDR2 is YYEEEE. CDR3 size: 15 residues. V lost 4 bases to trimming and J lost 0 bases, with 13 bases between them.

The sample holds a few counts of this clone. This chain uses TRBV2 with TRBJ1-2, with D unresolved. Germline V gene lookup returns CDR1 SNHLY and CDR2 FYNNEI. V dropped 4 bases and J dropped 3 bases, with 3 bases sitting between them. The CDR3 runs to 11 residues. This CDR3 is CASSVDYGYTF. As DNA, the CDR3 is TGTGCCAGCAGTGTAGACTATGGCTACACCTTC. Complete variable domain (other parts from reference TRBV2 and TRBJ1-2): EPEVTQTPSHQVTQMGQEVILRCVPISNHLYFYWYRQILGQKVEFLVSFYNNEISEKSEIFDDQFSVERPDGSNFTLKIRSTKLEDSAMYFCASSVDYGYTFGSGTRLTVV.

In this sample, this clone turned up once. The chain carries TRBV5-1 and TRBJ1-4; TRBD1 aligns across 10 bases. Germline CDR1 reads SGHRS; CDR2 reads YFSETQ. The CDR3 sequence is 16 residues long. Losses at the gene ends were 3 bases for V and 3 bases for J; bases not matched to a gene: 5. The CDR3 region is CASSWDRGGANEKLFF. Written as DNA, the CDR3 is TGCGCCAGCAGCTGGGACAGGGGTGGTGCTAATGAAAAACTGTTTTTT.

The genes are TRBV5-1 and TRBJ1-1; 7 bases are shared with TRBD1. This CDR3 region has 15 residues. The junction had 8 bases not matched to a gene; V was cut back by 1 base and J by 5 bases. Germline V gene sequence: CDR1 SGHRS, CDR2 YFSETQ. The CDR3 reads CASSLMGQGGTEAFF. The CDR3 coding sequence is TGCGCCAGCAGCTTGATGGGCCAGGGGGGAACTGAAGCTTTCTTT.

This clone was observed a few times. V gene TRBV4-2 combines with J gene TRBJ1-5, with TRBD1 as a possible D gene (6 bases). Per germline, CDR1 LGHNA and CDR2 YNFKEQ. The CDR3 loop spans 15 amino acids. Trimming took 1 base from V and 4 from J, leaving 11 bases between them. The CDR3 region is CASSQAGQTNQPQHF. CDR3 DNA sequence: TGTGCCAGCAGCCAAGCAGGACAGACGAATCAGCCCCAGCATTTT.

This chain joins TRBV6-5 and TRBJ1-5; TRBD1 agrees at 8 bases. This CDR3 comprises 13 residues. Germline V gene sequence: CDR1 MNHEY, CDR2 SVGAGI. The ends lost 6 bases at V and 6 bases at J; junction bases unmatched: 4. CDR3 residues: CASRRTGSQPQHF. For the CDR3, the DNA is TGTGCCAGCAGACGGACAGGGTCTCAGCCCCAGCATTTT.

This clone was observed a handful of times. The J gene is TRBJ2-6, the V gene TRBV4-1, with D unclear. V was pared by 7 bases and J by 0 bases, with 7 bases between. The CDR3 is 14 amino acids. Per the germline V gene, CDR1 is MGHRA and CDR2 is YSYEKL. Here the CDR3 DNA reads TGCGCCAGCACCAGTATCTCTGGGGCCAACGTCCTGACTTTC. Residues: CASTSISGANVLTF.